This T cell receptor beta chain comes out of a study of Ad26.COV2.S vaccination and SARS-CoV-2 variants. Findings and caveats of the study: Whether participants received vaccine or placebo, their non-spike TCR breadth was similar. A substantial breadth of spike-specific CD8+ and CD4+ T cell responses after vaccination has been reported. The placebo group had lower spike-specific TCR breadth than the vaccine recipients did. Analyses that measured TCR breadth and depth may have underestimated total T cell responses.

The CDR3 is 15 residues long. V lost 5 bases and J lost 3, with 17 bases in between. Per germline, CDR1 SGHNT and CDR2 YYREEE (reference sequence). With regard to this clone: The antigen remains unidentified.

Assay used: immunoSEQ multiplex PCR; TCRdb lists only in-frame clones, some missing. This table has around 100,000 clones, 60% to 85% appearing once. This TCR derives from a human donor who had recovered from COVID-19. This specimen consisted of peripheral blood, obtained after recovery from COVID-19. The chain joins TRBV5-4 to TRBJ1-2; D is undetermined. The CDR3 bases are TGTGCCAGCAGTTCCCCAGCGGACGGTGACTATGGCTACACCTTC. Encoded protein: CASSSPADGDYGYTF.